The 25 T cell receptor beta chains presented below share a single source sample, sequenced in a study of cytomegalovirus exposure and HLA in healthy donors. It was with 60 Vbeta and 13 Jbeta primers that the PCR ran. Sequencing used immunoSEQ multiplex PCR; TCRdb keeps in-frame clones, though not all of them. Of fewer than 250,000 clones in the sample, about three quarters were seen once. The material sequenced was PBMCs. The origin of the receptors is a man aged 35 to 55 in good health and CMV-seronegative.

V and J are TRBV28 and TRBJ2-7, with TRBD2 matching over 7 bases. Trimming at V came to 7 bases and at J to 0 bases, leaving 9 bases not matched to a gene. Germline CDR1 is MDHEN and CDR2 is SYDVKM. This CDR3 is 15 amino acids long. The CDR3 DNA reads TGTGCCAGCAAGAGAGCGGGGATCTTCTCCTACGAGCAGTACTTC. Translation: CASKRAGIFSYEQYF.

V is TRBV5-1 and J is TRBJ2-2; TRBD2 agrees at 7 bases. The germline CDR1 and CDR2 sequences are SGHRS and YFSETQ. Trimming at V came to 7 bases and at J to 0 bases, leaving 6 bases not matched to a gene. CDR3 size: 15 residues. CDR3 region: CASGLGGANTGELFF. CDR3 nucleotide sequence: TGCGCCAGCGGCCTTGGGGGGGCGAACACCGGGGAGCTGTTTTTT.

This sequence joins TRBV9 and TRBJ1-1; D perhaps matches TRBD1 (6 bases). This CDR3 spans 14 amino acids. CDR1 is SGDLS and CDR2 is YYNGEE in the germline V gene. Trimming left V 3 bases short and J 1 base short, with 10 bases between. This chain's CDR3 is CASSDGTSNTEAFF. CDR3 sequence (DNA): TGTGCCAGCAGCGATGGGACATCGAACACTGAAGCTTTCTTT.

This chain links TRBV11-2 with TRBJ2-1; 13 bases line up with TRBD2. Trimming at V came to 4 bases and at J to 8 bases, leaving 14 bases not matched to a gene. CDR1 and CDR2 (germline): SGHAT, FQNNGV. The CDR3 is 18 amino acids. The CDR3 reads CASSYVPGGLAGTYEQFF. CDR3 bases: TGTGCCAGCAGCTACGTCCCGGGGGGACTAGCGGGAACATATGAGCAGTTCTTC.

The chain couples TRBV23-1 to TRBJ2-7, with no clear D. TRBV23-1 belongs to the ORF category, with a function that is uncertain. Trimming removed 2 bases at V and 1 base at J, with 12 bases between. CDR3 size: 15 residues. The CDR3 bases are TGCGCCAGCAGTCAACGCAGGAATTTGTCCTACGAGCAGTACTTC. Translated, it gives CASSQRRNLSYEQYF.

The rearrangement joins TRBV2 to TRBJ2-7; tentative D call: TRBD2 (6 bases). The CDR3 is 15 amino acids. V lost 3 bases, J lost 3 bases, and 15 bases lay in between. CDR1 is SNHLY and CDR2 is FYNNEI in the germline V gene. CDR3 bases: TGTGCCAGCAGTGAGTCTAGGGACTCCTACTACGAGCAGTACTTC. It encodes CASSESRDSYYEQYF.

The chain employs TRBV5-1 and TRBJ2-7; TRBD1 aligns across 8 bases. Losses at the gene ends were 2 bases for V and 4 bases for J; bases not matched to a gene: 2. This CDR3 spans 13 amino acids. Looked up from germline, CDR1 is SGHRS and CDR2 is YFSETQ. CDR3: CASSFRQGYEQYF. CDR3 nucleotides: TGCGCCAGCAGCTTCCGACAGGGGTACGAGCAGTACTTC. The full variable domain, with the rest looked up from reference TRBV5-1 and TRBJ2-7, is KAGVTQTPRYLIKTRGQQVTLSCSPISGHRSVSWYQQTPGQGLQFLFEYFSETQRNKGNFPGRFSGRQFSNSRSEMNVSTLELGDSALYLCASSFRQGYEQYFGPGTRLTVT.

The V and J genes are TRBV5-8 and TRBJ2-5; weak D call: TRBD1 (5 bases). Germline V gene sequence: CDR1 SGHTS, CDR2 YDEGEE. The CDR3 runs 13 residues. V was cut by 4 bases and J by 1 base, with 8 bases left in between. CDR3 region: CASSVRAQETQYF. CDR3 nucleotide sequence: TGTGCCAGCAGCGTCAGGGCCCAAGAGACCCAGTACTTC. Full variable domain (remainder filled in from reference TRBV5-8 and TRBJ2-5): EAGVTQSPTHLIKTRGQQATLRCSPISGHTSVYWYQQALGLGLQFLLWYDEGEERNRGNFPPRFSGRQFPNYSSELNVNALELEDSALYLCASSVRAQETQYFGPGTRLLVL.

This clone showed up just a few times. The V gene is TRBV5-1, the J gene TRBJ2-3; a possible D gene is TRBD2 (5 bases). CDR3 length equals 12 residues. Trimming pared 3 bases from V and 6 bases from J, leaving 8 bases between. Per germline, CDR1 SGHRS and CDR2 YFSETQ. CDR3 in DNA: TGCGCCAGCAGCTCGGACTTGGATACGCAGTATTTT. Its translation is CASSSDLDTQYF.

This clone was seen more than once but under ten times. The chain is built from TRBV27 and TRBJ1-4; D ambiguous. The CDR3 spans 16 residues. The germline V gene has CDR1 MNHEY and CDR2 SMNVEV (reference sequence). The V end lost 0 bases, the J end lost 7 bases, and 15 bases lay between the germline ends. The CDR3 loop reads CASSLSNKVAGEKLFF. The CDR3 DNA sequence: TGTGCCAGCAGTTTATCCAACAAGGTTGCGGGTGAAAAACTGTTTTTT.

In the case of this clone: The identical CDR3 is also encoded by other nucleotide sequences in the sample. CDR3 sequence reads: CASSQFGGGTGELFF. The CDR3 DNA is TGTGCCAGCAGCCAATTTGGGGGGGGCACCGGGGAGCTGTTTTTT. The V and J genes are TRBV14 and TRBJ2-2, with TRBD2 matching over 7 bases. The ends lost 2 bases at V and 4 bases at J; junction bases unmatched: 4. Germline V gene data show CDR1 as SGHDN and CDR2 as FVKESK. CDR3 size: 15 residues.

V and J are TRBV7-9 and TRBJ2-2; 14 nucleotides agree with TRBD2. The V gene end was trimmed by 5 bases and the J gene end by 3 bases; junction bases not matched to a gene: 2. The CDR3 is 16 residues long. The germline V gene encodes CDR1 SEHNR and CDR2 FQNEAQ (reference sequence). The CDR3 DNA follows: TGTGCCAGCAGCCCGACTAGCGGGAGGGACACCGGGGAGCTGTTTTTT. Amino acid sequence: CASSPTSGRDTGELFF.

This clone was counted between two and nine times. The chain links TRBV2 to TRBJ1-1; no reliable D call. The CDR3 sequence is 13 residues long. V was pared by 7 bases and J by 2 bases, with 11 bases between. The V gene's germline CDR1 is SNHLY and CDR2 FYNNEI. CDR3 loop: CASKRDYNTEAFF. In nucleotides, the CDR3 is TGTGCCAGCAAGAGGGATTATAACACTGAAGCTTTCTTT.

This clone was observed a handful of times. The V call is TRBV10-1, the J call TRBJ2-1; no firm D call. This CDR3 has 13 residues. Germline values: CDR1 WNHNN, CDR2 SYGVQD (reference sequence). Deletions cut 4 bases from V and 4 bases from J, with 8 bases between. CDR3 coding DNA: TGCGCCAGCAGTGCCCTTCCGTACAATGAGCAGTTCTTC. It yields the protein CASSALPYNEQFF.

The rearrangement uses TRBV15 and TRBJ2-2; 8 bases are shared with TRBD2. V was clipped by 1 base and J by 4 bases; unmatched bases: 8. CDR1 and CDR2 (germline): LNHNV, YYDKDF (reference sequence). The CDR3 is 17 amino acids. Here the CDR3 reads CATSRGTSPRVTGELFF. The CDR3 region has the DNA TGTGCCACCAGCAGAGGGACTAGCCCTCGAGTCACCGGGGAGCTGTTTTTT.

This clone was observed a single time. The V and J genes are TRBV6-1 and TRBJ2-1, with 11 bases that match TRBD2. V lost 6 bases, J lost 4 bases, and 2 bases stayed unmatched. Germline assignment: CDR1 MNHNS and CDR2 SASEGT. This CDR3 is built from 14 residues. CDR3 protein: CASRGLAEYNEQFF. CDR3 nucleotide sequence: TGTGCCAGCAGGGGACTAGCGGAGTACAATGAGCAGTTCTTC.

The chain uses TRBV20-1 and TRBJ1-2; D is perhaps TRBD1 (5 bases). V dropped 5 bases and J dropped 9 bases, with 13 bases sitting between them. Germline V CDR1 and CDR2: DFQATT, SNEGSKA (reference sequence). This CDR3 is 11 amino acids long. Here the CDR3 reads CSAAPGISYTF. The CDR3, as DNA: TGCAGTGCTGCCCCAGGGATAAGCTACACCTTC.

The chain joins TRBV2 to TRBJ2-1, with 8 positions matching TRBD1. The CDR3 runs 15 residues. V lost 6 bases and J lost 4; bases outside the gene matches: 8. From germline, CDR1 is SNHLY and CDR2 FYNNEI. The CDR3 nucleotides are TGTGCCAGCAGCCAGACAGGGGCGGATTACAATGAGCAGTTCTTC. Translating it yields CASSQTGADYNEQFF.

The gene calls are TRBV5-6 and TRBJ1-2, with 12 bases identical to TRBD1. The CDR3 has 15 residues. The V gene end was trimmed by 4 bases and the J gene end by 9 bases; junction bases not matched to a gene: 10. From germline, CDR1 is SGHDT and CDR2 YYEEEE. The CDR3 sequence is CASSTRPGTGGRYTF. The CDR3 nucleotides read TGTGCCAGCAGCACCCGCCCCGGGACAGGGGGCCGCTACACCTTC. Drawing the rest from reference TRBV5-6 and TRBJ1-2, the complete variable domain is DAGVTQSPTHLIKTRGQQVTLRCSPKSGHDTVSWYQQALGQGPQFIFQYYEEEERQRGNFPDRFSGHQFPNYSSELNVNALLLGDSALYLCASSTRPGTGGRYTFGSGTRLTVV.

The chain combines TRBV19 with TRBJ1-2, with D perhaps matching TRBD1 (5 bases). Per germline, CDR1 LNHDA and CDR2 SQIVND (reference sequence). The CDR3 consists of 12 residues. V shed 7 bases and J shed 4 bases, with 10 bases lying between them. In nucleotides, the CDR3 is TGTGCCAGTACCACGGGACTCTATGGCTACACCTTC. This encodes CASTTGLYGYTF.

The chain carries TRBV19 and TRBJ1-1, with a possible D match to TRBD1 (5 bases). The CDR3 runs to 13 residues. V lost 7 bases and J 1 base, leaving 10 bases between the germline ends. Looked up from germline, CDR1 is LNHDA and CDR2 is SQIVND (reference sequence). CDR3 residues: CASTGFENTEAFF. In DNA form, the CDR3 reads TGTGCCAGTACAGGGTTTGAGAACACTGAAGCTTTCTTT.

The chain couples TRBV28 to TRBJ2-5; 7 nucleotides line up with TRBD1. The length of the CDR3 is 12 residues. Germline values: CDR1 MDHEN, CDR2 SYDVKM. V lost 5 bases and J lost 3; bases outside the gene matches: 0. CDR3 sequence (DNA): TGTGCCAGCAGTACAGGGGAAGAGACCCAGTACTTC. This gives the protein CASSTGEETQYF.

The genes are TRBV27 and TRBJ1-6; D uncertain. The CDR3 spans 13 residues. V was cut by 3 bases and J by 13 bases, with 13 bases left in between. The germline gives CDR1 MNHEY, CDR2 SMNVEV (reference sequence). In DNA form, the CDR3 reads TGTGCCAGCAGTTTTGGGCCCGAATCTCCCCTCCACTTT. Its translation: CASSFGPESPLHF.

In nucleotides, the CDR3 is TGTGCCAGCAGCGTAGTAGGAGGGAGCACTGAAGCTTTCTTT. Translating it yields CASSVVGGSTEAFF. The V and J genes are TRBV9 and TRBJ1-1; D gene uncertain. V lost 0 bases and J 4 bases, leaving 10 bases between the germline ends. Germline V gene sequence: CDR1 SGDLS, CDR2 YYNGEE. This CDR3 comprises 14 residues.

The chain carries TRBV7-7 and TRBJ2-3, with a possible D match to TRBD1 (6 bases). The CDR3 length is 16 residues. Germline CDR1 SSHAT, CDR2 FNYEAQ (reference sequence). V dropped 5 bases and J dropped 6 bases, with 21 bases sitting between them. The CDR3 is CASSQGGWAGWDTQYF. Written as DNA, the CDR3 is TGTGCCAGCAGCCAAGGGGGTTGGGCCGGCTGGGATACGCAGTATTTT.